This TCR beta chain was obtained from a study of blood T cell repertoires in COVID-19. This clone was recorded once. Authors' methods: Counts of nucleated cells, estimated from reference gene primer amplification, were obtained. Measured with immunoSEQ multiplex PCR; TCRdb has only the in-frame clones, and not every one. V, J and clone size derive from that table, while D and trimming were established from the DNA sequence. Of 350,000 or so clones in the sample, 88% were seen once. V lost 8 bases, J lost 0 bases, and 14 bases lay in between. The CDR3 spans 15 residues. The germline V gene has CDR1 MGHDK and CDR2 SYGVNS.

Material: PBMCs or T cells enriched from blood (not recorded which). The rearrangement joins TRBV25-1 to TRBJ2-1; D gene unclear. This TCR derives from a woman aged 25 to 39 who had been exposed to COVID-19. The DNA for the CDR3 is TGTGCCAGCCGAGAGGAATTTAGCTCCTACAATGAGCAGTTCTTC. Translating gives CASREEFSSYNEQFF.